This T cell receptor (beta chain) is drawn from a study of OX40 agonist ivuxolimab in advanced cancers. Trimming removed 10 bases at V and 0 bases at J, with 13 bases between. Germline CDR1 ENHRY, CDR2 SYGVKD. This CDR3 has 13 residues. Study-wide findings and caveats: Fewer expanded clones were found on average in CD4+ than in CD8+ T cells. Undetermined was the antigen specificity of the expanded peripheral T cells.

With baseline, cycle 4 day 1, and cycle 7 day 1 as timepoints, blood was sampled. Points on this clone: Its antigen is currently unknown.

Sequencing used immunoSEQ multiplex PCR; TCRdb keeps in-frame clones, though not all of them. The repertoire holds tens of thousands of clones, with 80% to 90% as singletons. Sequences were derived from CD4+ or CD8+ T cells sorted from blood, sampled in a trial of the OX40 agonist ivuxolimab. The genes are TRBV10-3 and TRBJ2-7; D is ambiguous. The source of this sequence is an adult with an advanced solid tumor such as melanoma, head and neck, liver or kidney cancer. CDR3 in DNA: TGTGCCACGCTCGGCCGGCCCTCCTACGAGCAGTACTTC. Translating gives CATLGRPSYEQYF.